This T cell receptor (beta chain) was profiled in a study of blood T cell repertoires in COVID-19. At the level of the study: Sites in the United States, Italy and Spain provided acute and convalescent COVID-19 samples. Sources were T cells, B-cell-depleted T cells, or PBMCs; the material itself was cDNA or gDNA.

CDR1 and CDR2 from the germline V gene are ENHRY and SYGVKD. This CDR3 spans 13 amino acids. The junction had 12 bases not matched to a gene; V was cut back by 10 bases and J by 8 bases. Authors' processing steps: It was from reference gene primer amplification that nucleated cell counts were estimated. Profiled with immunoSEQ multiplex PCR; TCRdb holds only in-frame clones, not every one. That table is the source of V, J and clone size, and D and trimming were worked out from the DNA. The sample holds roughly 300,000 clones, 80% to 90% seen once. The V and J genes are TRBV10-3 and TRBJ1-2; 8 bases fit TRBD1. What was sequenced was peripheral blood. The origin of this receptor is a woman aged 50 to 60 who had recovered from COVID-19. This chain's CDR3 is CASTGTGLSGYTF. CDR3 nucleotide sequence: TGTGCCAGCACCGGGACAGGCCTGTCGGGCTACACCTTC.